This T cell receptor (beta chain) emerged from a study of long-term antiretroviral therapy in people with HIV. Details on this clone: What it binds is unknown.

Per the germline V gene, CDR1 is SGHNT and CDR2 is YYREEE (reference sequence). V was trimmed by 1 base and J by 2 bases, leaving 9 bases between them. This CDR3 has 15 residues. General study points: HIV repertoire CDR3 lengths ranged less widely than those of controls. Across all time points, the repertoire was dominated by clones that expanded before ART. Following ART, diversity rose but still fell short of transplant donor controls.

The immunoSEQ assay was v3.0, run at survey level. Clones were read by immunoSEQ multiplex PCR, and TCRdb kept only the in-frame ones, dropping some. The sample shows more than 20,000 clones, approximately 88% of them seen only once. The material sequenced was unsorted PBMCs, taken 1.8 years before starting antiretroviral therapy. The rearrangement uses TRBV5-4 and TRBJ2-2, with D perhaps matching TRBD1 (6 bases). This TCR was sampled from a man aged 50 to 60 with HIV. The DNA for the CDR3 is TGTGCCAGCAGCTTGTGGACAGTCAACACCGGGGAGCTGTTTTTT. Translating gives CASSLWTVNTGELFF.